This TCR beta chain derives from a study of blood T cell repertoires in COVID-19. Authors' analysis steps: Reference gene primer amplification in the assay estimated nucleated cell counts. Profiled with immunoSEQ multiplex PCR; TCRdb holds only in-frame clones, not every one. The V and J calls and clone size are taken from that table; D and trimming were inferred from the DNA. Here the sample spans about 140,000 clones, over 75% being singletons. The junction had 7 bases not matched to a gene; V was cut back by 6 bases and J by 0 bases. The germline V gene has CDR1 MNHEY and CDR2 SVGAGI. The CDR3 has 15 amino acids.

Sequencing input: PBMCs or T cells enriched from blood (not recorded which). The rearrangement links TRBV6-5 to TRBJ2-7; 8 nucleotides line up with TRBD2. The origin of this receptor is a man in his fifties or sixties in a cohort exposed to, infected with or recovered from COVID-19 (not recorded which). The CDR3 loop reads CASRLLAASSYEQYF. As DNA, the CDR3 is TGTGCCAGCAGGCTACTAGCGGCGAGCTCCTACGAGCAGTACTTC.